Listed below are T cell receptor beta chains from one sample, sequenced in a study of T cells in Graves' hyperthyroidism and ophthalmopathy. TCRdb recomputed calls from the multiplex PCR reads with MiXCR, one row per CDR3 protein. The sample has more than 300,000 distinct CDR3 sequences; approximately 17% are singletons. The sequencing sample was made of blood. The receptors come from a man younger than 35 with Graves' ophthalmopathy. Both conserved end residues are part of each CDR3. A D gene is named only where the DNA matches it firmly. The size of a clone is reported for some rows only, either as once, few or many, or as a class for expanded clones.

j_call d_call clone_size v_call cdr3_aa cdr3_nt
TRBJ2-5 - - TRBV5-1 CASRKGDGEGETQYF TGCGCCAGCAGAAAGGGGGACGGGGAGGGAGAGACCCAGTACTTC
TRBJ1-5 TRBD1 - TRBV18 CASSSSKADRGGQPQHF TGTGCCAGCTCATCTTCAAAAGCGGACAGGGGTGGGCAGCCCCAGCATTTT
TRBJ1-2 - many TRBV2 CASLPGDGYTF TGTGCCAGCCTTCCCGGGGATGGCTACACCTTC
TRBJ1-5 TRBD1 - TRBV19 CASSFGQVFDQPQHF TGTGCCAGTAGTTTCGGACAGGTTTTCGATCAGCCCCAGCATTTT
TRBJ1-2 - few TRBV10-3 CAISENWADYGYTF TGTGCCATCAGTGAGAACTGGGCTGACTATGGCTACACCTTC
TRBJ1-1 - many TRBV7-9 CASSLAEALDTEAFF TGTGCCAGCAGCTTAGCGGAGGCCTTGGACACTGAAGCTTTCTTT
TRBJ2-3 TRBD2 - TRBV12-3/TRBV12-4 CASSRTSGTHTQYF TGTGCCAGCAGCCGGACTAGCGGGACGCATACGCAGTATTTT
TRBJ1-2 TRBD1 - TRBV11-2 CASSLRGSGGGYGYTF TGTGCCAGCAGCTTAAGAGGCTCAGGGGGGGGCTATGGCTACACCTTC
TRBJ2-7 TRBD1 once TRBV2 CASSAHRDRGVSEQYF TGTGCCAGCAGCGCCCACCGGGACAGGGGGGTCTCCGAGCAGTACTTC
TRBJ2-3 - - TRBV9 CASSADPSGRGPDTQYF TGTGCCAGCAGCGCGGACCCCTCGGGGCGGGGCCCAGATACGCAGTATTTT
TRBJ2-4 TRBD1 many TRBV6-1 CASSERGQGYDKNIQYF TGTGCCAGCAGTGAAAGAGGACAGGGCTACGACAAAAACATTCAGTACTTC
TRBJ1-6 TRBD1 - TRBV3-1 CASSQGDRDNSPLHF TGTGCCAGCAGCCAAGGGGACAGGGATAATTCACCCCTCCACTTT
TRBJ2-1 - many TRBV12-3/TRBV12-4 CASSLRAARGEQFF TGTGCCAGCAGTTTACGGGCCGCACGCGGAGAGCAGTTCTTC
TRBJ2-3 - many TRBV12-3/TRBV12-4 CASSNRSSTDTQYF TGTGCCAGCTCAAACAGATCTAGCACAGATACGCAGTATTTT
TRBJ1-3 - many TRBV12-3/TRBV12-4 CASSPGTSGNTIYF TGTGCCAGCAGTCCTGGGACATCAGGAAACACCATATATTTT
TRBJ2-1 - few TRBV24-1 CATSARTEYNEQFF TGTGCCACCAGTGCTAGGACGGAGTACAATGAGCAGTTCTTC
TRBJ2-1 - - TRBV4-1 CASSQQFEQFF TGCGCCAGCAGCCAGCAGTTTGAGCAGTTCTTC
TRBJ2-5 TRBD2 many TRBV7-6 CASSPRLAGNKQETQYF TGTGCCAGCAGCCCCCGACTAGCGGGGAATAAACAAGAGACCCAGTACTTC
TRBJ2-3 - many TRBV20-1 CSARGGTTSTDTQYF TGCAGTGCTAGAGGCGGGACAACAAGCACAGATACGCAGTATTTT
TRBJ2-7 TRBD1 many TRBV12-3/TRBV12-4 CASSLTTGESREQYF TGTGCCAGCAGTTTAACGACAGGGGAAAGTCGCGAGCAGTACTTC
TRBJ2-7 - - TRBV7-9 CASTGQKSYEQYF TGTGCCAGCACCGGACAGAAGAGCTACGAGCAGTACTTC
TRBJ1-1 - many TRBV5-1 CASSLFDNTEAFF TGCGCCAGCAGCTTGTTCGACAACACTGAAGCTTTCTTT
TRBJ1-4 - - TRBV6-1 CASSPIYSQREYEKLFF TGTGCCAGCAGTCCAATATACAGCCAGAGGGAGTATGAAAAACTGTTTTTT
TRBJ2-1 - many TRBV12-3/TRBV12-4 CASNLQGSSYNEQFF TGTGCCAGCAACCTACAGGGAAGCTCCTACAATGAGCAGTTCTTC